One and the same sample provided the 18 T cell receptor beta chains below, sequenced in a study of multiple sclerosis patients with progressive multifocal leukoencephalopathy. The time point: time of PML onset. The repertoire was sequenced with immunoSEQ multiplex PCR; TCRdb's copy has only in-frame clones and lacks some. The sample consists of 30,000 or so clones, about 88% of them appearing once. Sequencing used PBMCs, obtained from a patient treated with natalizumab. These receptors originate from a human donor with progressive multifocal leukoencephalopathy.

The chain uses TRBV19 and TRBJ2-7; possible D gene TRBD1, 6 bases. Germline CDR1 and CDR2: LNHDA and SQIVND (reference sequence). Trimming removed 9 bases from V and 0 bases from J, with 12 bases in between. This CDR3 region has 13 residues. DNA for the CDR3: TGTGCCAGCCGAGGGGGTCCCTCCTACGAGCAGTACTTC. This translates into CASRGGPSYEQYF.

The chain combines TRBV15 with TRBJ1-1; D ambiguous. The CDR3 is 15 residues long. CDR1 LNHNV and CDR2 YYDKDF come from the germline V gene (reference sequence). Trimming stripped 3 bases from V and 4 bases from J, with 15 bases between. The CDR3 DNA reads as TGTGCCACCAGCAGGAATTTCAGAGAGCCCACTGAAGCTTTCTTT. Amino acid sequence: CATSRNFREPTEAFF.

This clone showed up just once. The chain couples TRBV6-6 to TRBJ2-7, with D maybe TRBD1 (5 bases). Germline V gene lookup returns CDR1 MNHNY and CDR2 SVGAGI (reference sequence). The CDR3 loop spans 15 amino acids. Trimming took 4 bases from V and 1 from J, leaving 14 bases between them. The CDR3 is CASSSRRDLSYEQYF. The DNA of the CDR3 is TGTGCCAGCAGTTCCCGCAGGGATCTATCCTACGAGCAGTACTTC.

V is TRBV9 and J is TRBJ2-7; TRBD2 is a possible D gene (7 bases). CDR3 size: 16 residues. Germline V gives CDR1 SGDLS, CDR2 YYNGEE. V lost 3 bases to trimming and J lost 1 base, with 17 bases between them. CDR3 in amino acids: CASSAGKGEGSYEQYF. CDR3 in DNA: TGTGCCAGCAGCGCTGGCAAGGGGGAGGGATCCTACGAGCAGTACTTC.

This clone has only one observation. As DNA, the CDR3 is TGTGCCAGTTGTGCCACAGGTTCGGAAAACATTCAGTACTTC. Translated: CASCATGSENIQYF. The V and J genes are TRBV19 and TRBJ2-4; possible D gene TRBD1, 5 bases. Between the trimmed V and J ends, which lost 8 bases and 5 bases, there was a span of 16 bases. CDR3 size: 14 residues. Germline CDR1 LNHDA, CDR2 SQIVND (reference sequence).

This chain joins TRBV5-1 and TRBJ1-1; 7 bases match TRBD1. Per germline, CDR1 SGHRS and CDR2 YFSETQ. The junction had 2 bases not matched to a gene; V was cut back by 2 bases and J by 1 base. This CDR3 spans 14 amino acids. CDR3: CASSLQGTNTEAFF. CDR3 sequence (DNA): TGCGCCAGCAGCTTACAGGGGACGAACACTGAAGCTTTCTTT.

This chain connects TRBV5-3 to TRBJ2-2; D is perhaps TRBD2 (7 bases). TRBV5-3 counts as an open reading frame of uncertain function. The V gene lost 4 bases and the J gene lost 3 bases, with 28 bases spanning the gap. The length of the CDR3 is 20 residues. The CDR3 loop reads CARSRTGGDRPGEHTGELFF. For the CDR3, the DNA is TGTGCCAGAAGCCGGACGGGAGGAGACCGTCCAGGGGAGCACACCGGGGAGCTGTTTTTT.

The table lists this clone with a few counts. J is TRBJ1-1 and V is TRBV7-2; tentatively, D is TRBD1 (5 bases). The germline V gene has CDR1 SGHTA and CDR2 FQGNSA. V shed 4 bases and J shed 6 bases, with 12 bases lying between them. The CDR3 consists of 13 residues. CDR3: CASSSEGFSEAFF. CDR3 DNA sequence: TGTGCCAGCAGCTCCGAGGGGTTCTCTGAAGCTTTCTTT.

Here the CDR3 DNA reads TGTGCCAGCAATTCAGAAAACACCATATATTTT. This sequence encodes CASNSENTIYF. The chain uses TRBV28 and TRBJ1-3; D not certain. Germline V gene sequence: CDR1 MDHEN, CDR2 SYDVKM. Trimming left V 7 bases short and J 6 bases short, with 7 bases between. CDR3 length equals 11 residues.

For the CDR3, the DNA is TGTGCCAGCAGCGTCCCAGGGGCGATGGGAAACACCATATATTTT. It specifies CASSVPGAMGNTIYF. V gene TRBV9 combines with J gene TRBJ1-3; weak D call: TRBD1 (6 bases). The CDR3 length is 15 residues. Germline V gene lookup returns CDR1 SGDLS and CDR2 YYNGEE. The V gene lost 2 bases and the J gene lost 4 bases, with 13 bases spanning the gap.

V usage is TRBV5-6 and J usage is TRBJ2-7; D is uncertain. The CDR3 sequence is 15 residues long. Trimming removed 0 bases at V and 0 bases at J, with 10 bases between. Germline V lookup: CDR1 SGHDT, CDR2 YYEEEE. CDR3 sequence reads: CASSLGYRGSYEQYF. The CDR3 bases are TGTGCCAGCAGCTTGGGTTATCGCGGCTCCTACGAGCAGTACTTC.

This rearrangement joins TRBV11-3 to TRBJ2-2, with 7 bases identical to TRBD2. The CDR3 totals 16 residues. Germline V lookup: CDR1 SGHNT, CDR2 YENEEA. V was clipped by 3 bases and J by 4 bases; unmatched bases: 8. For the CDR3, the DNA is TGTGCCAGCAGCTTGAGCCTAGCGGCACTCACCGGGGAGCTGTTTTTT. Protein sequence: CASSLSLAALTGELFF.

The gene calls are TRBV7-9 and TRBJ2-5, with 8 bases aligning to TRBD2. V shed 1 base and J 4 bases; nucleotides not matched to a gene: 8. The CDR3 length is 16 residues. CDR1 and CDR2 from the germline V gene are SEHNR and FQNEAQ (reference sequence). The CDR3 nucleotides read TGTGCCAGCAGCTTAGGTAGGACTAGCTTAGGAGAGACCCAGTACTTC. This gives the protein CASSLGRTSLGETQYF.

This chain connects TRBV10-3 to TRBJ2-5; 10 nucleotides agree with TRBD1. The end of the DNA aligns better with TRBJ2-7, so the J call may be wrong. This CDR3 has 12 residues. Germline loops: CDR1 ENHRY, CDR2 SYGVKD. CDR3 sequence (DNA): TGTGCCATAAGGACAGGGGGATACGAGCAGTACTTC. Translated: CAIRTGGYEQYF.

This chain links TRBV15 with TRBJ1-1; the match to TRBD1 covers 10 bases. V lost 6 bases and J lost 0; bases outside the gene matches: 4. Germline assignment: CDR1 LNHNV and CDR2 YYDKDF (reference sequence). The CDR3 is made up of 15 amino acids. The CDR3 sequence is CATRLGQGLNTEAFF. The DNA for the CDR3 is TGTGCCACCAGATTGGGACAGGGGTTGAACACTGAAGCTTTCTTT.

The V call is TRBV5-6, the J call TRBJ1-2; D gene uncertain. Germline V gives CDR1 SGHDT, CDR2 YYEEEE. V was clipped by 5 bases and J by 8 bases, with 13 bases between them. CDR3 length: 12 residues. The CDR3 loop reads CASRGPPSGYTF. The CDR3 region has the DNA TGTGCCAGCAGAGGACCTCCTTCAGGCTACACCTTC.

The chain has TRBV14 and TRBJ2-1; D ambiguous. Trimming left V 0 bases short and J 6 bases short, with 9 bases between. The CDR3 extends over 14 amino acids. Germline V gene data show CDR1 as SGHDN and CDR2 as FVKESK. The CDR3 nucleotides are TGTGCCAGCAGCCAAGATCAAGGGCCCAATGAGCAGTTCTTC. Translating it yields CASSQDQGPNEQFF. The full variable domain, with the rest looked up from reference TRBV14 and TRBJ2-1, is EAGVTQFPSHSVIEKGQTVTLRCDPISGHDNLYWYRRVMGKEIKFLLHFVKESKQDESGMPNNRFLAERTGGTYSTLKVQPAELEDSGVYFCASSQDQGPNEQFFGPGTRLTVL.

J is TRBJ1-2 and V is TRBV14; D unclear. Trimming took off 4 bases at V and 1 base at J, with 7 bases between the two ends. The CDR3 length is 13 residues. Per the germline V gene, CDR1 is SGHDN and CDR2 is FVKESK. The CDR3 nucleotides read TGTGCCAGCAGCCCGACGGTTAACTATGGCTACACCTTC. Its translation is CASSPTVNYGYTF.